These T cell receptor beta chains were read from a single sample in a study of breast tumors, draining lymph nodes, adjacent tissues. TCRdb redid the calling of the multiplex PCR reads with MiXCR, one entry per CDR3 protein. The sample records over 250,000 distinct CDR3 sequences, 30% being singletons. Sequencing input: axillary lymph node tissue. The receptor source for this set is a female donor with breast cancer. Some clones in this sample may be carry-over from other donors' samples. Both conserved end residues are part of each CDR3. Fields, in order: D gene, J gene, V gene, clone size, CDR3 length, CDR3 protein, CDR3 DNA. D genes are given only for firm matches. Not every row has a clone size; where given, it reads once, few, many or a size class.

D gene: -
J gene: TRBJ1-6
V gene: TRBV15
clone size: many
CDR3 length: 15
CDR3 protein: CATSSFTGFRSPLHF
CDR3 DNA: TGTGCCACCAGCAGCTTTACTGGGTTTCGGTCACCCCTCCACTTT

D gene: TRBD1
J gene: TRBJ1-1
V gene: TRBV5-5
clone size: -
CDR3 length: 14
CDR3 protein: CASSLTDRGTEAFF
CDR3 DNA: TGCGCCAGCAGCTTGACGGACAGGGGCACTGAAGCTTTCTTT

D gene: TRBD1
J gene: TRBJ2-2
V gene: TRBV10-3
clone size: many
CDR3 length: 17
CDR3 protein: CAISDPRTGKATGELFF
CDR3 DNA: TGTGCCATCAGTGACCCTCGGACAGGGAAGGCCACCGGGGAGCTGTTTTTT

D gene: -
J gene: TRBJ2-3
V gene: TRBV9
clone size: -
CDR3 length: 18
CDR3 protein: CASSVIALGDVHTDTQYF
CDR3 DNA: TGTGCCAGCAGCGTGATAGCGTTAGGGGATGTTCACACAGATACGCAGTATTTT

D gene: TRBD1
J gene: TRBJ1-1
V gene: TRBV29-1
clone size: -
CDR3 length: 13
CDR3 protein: CSVLRQGGTEAFF
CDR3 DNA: TGCAGCGTTCTACGACAGGGAGGCACTGAAGCTTTCTTT

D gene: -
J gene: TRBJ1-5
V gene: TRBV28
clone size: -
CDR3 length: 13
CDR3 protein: CASSLDSVQPQHF
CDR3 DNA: TGTGCCAGCAGCCTGGACAGCGTTCAGCCCCAGCATTTT

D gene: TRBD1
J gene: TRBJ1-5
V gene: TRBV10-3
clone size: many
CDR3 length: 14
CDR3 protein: CAISDYRGLQPQHF
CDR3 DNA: TGTGCCATCAGTGACTACAGGGGCCTACAGCCCCAGCATTTT

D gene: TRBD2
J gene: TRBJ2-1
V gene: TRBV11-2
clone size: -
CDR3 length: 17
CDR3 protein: CASSLRTSGVGYNEQFF
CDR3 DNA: TGTGCCAGCAGCTTGCGGACTAGCGGTGTAGGCTACAATGAGCAGTTCTTC

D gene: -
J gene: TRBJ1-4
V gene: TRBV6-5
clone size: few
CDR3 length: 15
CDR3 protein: CASSSSVATNEKLFF
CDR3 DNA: TGTGCCAGCAGCTCTAGTGTCGCAACTAATGAAAAACTGTTTTTT

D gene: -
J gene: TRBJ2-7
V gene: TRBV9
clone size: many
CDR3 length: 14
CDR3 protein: CASSVQSEVGEQYF
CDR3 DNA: TGTGCCAGCAGCGTGCAATCCGAGGTTGGCGAGCAGTACTTC

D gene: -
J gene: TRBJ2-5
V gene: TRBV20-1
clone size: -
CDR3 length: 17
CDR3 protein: CSARVPLQLPTQETQYF
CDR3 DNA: TGCAGTGCTAGAGTCCCCCTGCAGCTCCCGACCCAAGAGACCCAGTACTTC

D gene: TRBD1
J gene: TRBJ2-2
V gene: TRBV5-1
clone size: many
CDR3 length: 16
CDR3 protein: CASSSGEYRGTGELFF
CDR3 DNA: TGCGCCAGCAGCTCTGGCGAGTACAGGGGTACCGGGGAGCTGTTTTTT

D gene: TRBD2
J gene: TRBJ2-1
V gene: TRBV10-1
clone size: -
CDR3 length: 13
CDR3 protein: CASKKAGDNEQFF
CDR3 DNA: TGTGCCAGCAAAAAGGCGGGGGACAATGAGCAGTTCTTC

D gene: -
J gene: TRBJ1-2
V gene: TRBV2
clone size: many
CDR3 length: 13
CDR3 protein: CASSGGGFGGYTF
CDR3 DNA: TGTGCCAGCAGTGGAGGAGGGTTCGGCGGCTACACCTTC

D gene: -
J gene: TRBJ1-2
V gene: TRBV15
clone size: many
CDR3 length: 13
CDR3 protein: CATSPSRLPGYTF
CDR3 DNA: TGTGCCACCAGCCCCAGTCGGCTGCCGGGCTACACCTTC

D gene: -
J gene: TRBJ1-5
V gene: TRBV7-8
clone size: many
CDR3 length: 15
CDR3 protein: CASRPGTIFSQPQHF
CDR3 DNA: TGTGCCAGCAGGCCCGGGACAATTTTTAGCCAGCCCCAGCATTTT

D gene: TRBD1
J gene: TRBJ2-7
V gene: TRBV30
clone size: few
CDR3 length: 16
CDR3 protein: CAWTRHGTGETYEQYF
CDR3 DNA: TGTGCCTGGACCCGACACGGGACAGGTGAGACCTACGAGCAGTACTTC

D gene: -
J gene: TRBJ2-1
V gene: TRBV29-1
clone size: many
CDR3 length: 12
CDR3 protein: CSVIRSYNEQFF
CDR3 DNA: TGCAGCGTCATCCGCTCCTACAATGAGCAGTTCTTC

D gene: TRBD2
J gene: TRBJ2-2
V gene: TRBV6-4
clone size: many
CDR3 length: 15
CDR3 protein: CASRGLAGGTGELFF
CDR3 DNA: TGTGCCAGCAGAGGACTAGCGGGAGGGACCGGGGAGCTGTTTTTT

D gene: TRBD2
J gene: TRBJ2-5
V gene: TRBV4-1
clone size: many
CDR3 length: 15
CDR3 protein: CASSQELAGVETQYF
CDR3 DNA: TGCGCCAGCAGCCAGGAACTAGCGGGAGTAGAGACCCAGTACTTC

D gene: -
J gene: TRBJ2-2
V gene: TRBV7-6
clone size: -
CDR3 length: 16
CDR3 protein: CASSVDRAGDTGELFF
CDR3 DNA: TGTGCCAGCAGCGTTGATAGAGCCGGTGACACCGGGGAGCTGTTTTTT

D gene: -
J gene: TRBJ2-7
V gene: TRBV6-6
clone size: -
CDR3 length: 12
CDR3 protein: CASTPGVLEQYF
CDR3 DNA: TGTGCCAGCACCCCGGGGGTCCTCGAGCAGTACTTC

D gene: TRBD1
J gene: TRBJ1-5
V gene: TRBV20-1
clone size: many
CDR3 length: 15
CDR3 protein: CSARDRGSAIQPQHF
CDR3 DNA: TGCAGTGCCCGGGACAGGGGATCAGCAATTCAGCCCCAGCATTTT

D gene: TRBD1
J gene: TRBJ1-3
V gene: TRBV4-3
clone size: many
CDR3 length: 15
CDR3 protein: CASSQNRGPGNTIYF
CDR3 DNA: TGCGCCAGCAGCCAGAACAGGGGGCCTGGAAACACCATATATTTT

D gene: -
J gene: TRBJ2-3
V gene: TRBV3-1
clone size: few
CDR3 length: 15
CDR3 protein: CASSPGRLRTDTQYF
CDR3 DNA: TGTGCCAGCAGCCCAGGCAGGCTCCGCACAGATACGCAGTATTTT

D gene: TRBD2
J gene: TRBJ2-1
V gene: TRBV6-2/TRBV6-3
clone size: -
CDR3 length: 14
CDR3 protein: CASSSPASGNEQFF
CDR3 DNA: TGTGCCAGCAGCTCCCCGGCTAGCGGGAATGAGCAGTTCTTC

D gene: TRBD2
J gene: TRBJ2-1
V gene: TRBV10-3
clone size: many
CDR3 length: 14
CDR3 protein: CAINPGGSYNEQFF
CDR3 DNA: TGTGCCATCAATCCGGGAGGGTCCTACAATGAGCAGTTCTTC

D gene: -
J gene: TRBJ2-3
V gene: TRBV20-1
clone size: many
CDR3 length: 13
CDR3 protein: CSARGSGTDTQYF
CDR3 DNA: TGCAGTGCTAGGGGGTCGGGGACAGATACGCAGTATTTT

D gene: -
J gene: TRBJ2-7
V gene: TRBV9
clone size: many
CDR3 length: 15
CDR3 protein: CASSVNNFQGDEQYF
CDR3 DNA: TGTGCCAGCAGCGTAAACAACTTTCAGGGTGACGAGCAGTACTTC

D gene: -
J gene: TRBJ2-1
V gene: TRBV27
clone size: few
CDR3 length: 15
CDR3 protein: CASSYRGSGYNEQFF
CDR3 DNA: TGTGCCAGCAGTTATAGGGGTTCGGGCTACAATGAGCAGTTCTTC

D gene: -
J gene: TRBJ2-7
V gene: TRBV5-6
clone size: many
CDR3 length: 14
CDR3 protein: CASSFRQPIREQYF
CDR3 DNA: TGTGCCAGCAGCTTTCGCCAGCCGATTCGCGAGCAGTACTTC

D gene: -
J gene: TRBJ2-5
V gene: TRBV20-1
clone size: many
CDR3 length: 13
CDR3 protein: CSAPPGGSETQYF
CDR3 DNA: TGCAGTGCACCCCCTGGGGGATCGGAGACCCAGTACTTC

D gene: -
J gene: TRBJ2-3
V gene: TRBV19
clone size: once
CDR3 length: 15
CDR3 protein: CASSIGGRSTDTRYF
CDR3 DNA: TGTGCCAGTAGCATTGGAGGAAGGTCCACAGATACGCGGTATTTT

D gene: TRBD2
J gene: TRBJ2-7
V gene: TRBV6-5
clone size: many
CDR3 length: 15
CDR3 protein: CASSHSGGLAGEQYF
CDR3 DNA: TGTGCCAGCAGTCACTCGGGGGGACTAGCGGGAGAGCAGTACTTC

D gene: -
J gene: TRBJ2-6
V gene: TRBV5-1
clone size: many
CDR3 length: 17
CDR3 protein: CASSLAAGSSGANVLTF
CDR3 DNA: TGCGCCAGCAGCTTGGCGGCCGGATCCTCTGGGGCCAACGTCCTGACTTTC

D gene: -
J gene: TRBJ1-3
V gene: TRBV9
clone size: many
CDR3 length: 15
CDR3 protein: CASSVDPYSGNTIYF
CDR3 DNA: TGTGCCAGCAGCGTAGACCCGTACTCTGGAAACACCATATATTTT

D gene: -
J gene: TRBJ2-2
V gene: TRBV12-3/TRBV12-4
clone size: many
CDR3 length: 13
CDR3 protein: CASSPRGTGELFF
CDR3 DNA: TGTGCCAGCAGCCCCCGGGGCACCGGGGAGCTGTTTTTT

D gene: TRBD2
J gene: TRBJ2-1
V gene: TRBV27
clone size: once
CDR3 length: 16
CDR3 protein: CASIPSGTSAYNEQFF
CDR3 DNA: TGTGCCAGCATTCCCTCCGGGACTAGCGCTTACAATGAGCAGTTCTTC

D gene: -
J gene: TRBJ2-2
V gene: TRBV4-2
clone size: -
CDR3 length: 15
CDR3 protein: CASSFLLTEDGELFF
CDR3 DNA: TGTGCCAGCAGCTTTTTGCTTACTGAAGACGGGGAGCTGTTTTTT

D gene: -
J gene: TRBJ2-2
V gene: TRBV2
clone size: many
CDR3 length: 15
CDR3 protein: CASTQLSGGAGELFF
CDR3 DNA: TGTGCCAGCACACAATTGAGTGGGGGAGCCGGGGAGCTGTTTTTT

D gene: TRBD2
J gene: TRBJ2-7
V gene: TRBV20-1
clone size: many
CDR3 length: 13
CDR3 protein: CSATRTSGYEQYF
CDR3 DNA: TGCAGTGCAACCCGGACTAGCGGCTACGAGCAGTACTTC

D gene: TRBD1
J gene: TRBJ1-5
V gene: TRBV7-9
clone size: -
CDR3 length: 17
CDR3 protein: CASISGTGGSSNQPQHF
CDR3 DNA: TGTGCCAGCATCTCCGGGACAGGGGGCTCGAGCAATCAGCCCCAGCATTTT

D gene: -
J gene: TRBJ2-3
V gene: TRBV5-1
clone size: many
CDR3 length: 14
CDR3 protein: CASSLNRVEDTQYF
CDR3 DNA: TGCGCCAGCAGTTTAAACAGGGTTGAGGATACGCAGTATTTT

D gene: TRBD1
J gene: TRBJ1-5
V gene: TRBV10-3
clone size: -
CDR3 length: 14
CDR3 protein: CAIRDRGPNQPQHF
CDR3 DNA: TGTGCCATCAGGGACAGGGGGCCCAATCAGCCCCAGCATTTT

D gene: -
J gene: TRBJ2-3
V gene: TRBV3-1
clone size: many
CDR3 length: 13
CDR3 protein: CASSQGRQGGQYF
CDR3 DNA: TGTGCCAGCAGCCAGGGGCGACAAGGGGGGCAGTATTTT

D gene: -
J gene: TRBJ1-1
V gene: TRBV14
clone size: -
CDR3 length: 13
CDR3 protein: CASSHVGSTEAFF
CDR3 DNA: TGTGCCAGCAGCCATGTAGGATCGACTGAAGCTTTCTTT

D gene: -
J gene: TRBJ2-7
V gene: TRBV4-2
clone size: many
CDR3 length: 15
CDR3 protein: CASSPAREEGYEQYF
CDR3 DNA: TGTGCCAGCAGCCCGGCAAGAGAGGAGGGCTACGAGCAGTACTTC

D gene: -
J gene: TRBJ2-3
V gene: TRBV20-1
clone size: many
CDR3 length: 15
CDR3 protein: CSARDLEGYTDTQYF
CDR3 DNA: TGCAGTGCTAGAGATCTAGAGGGGTACACAGATACGCAGTATTTT

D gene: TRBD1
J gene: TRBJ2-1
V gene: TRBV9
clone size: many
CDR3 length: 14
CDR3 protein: CASSTGQGLNEQFF
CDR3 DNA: TGTGCCAGCAGCACGGGACAGGGGCTCAATGAGCAGTTCTTC

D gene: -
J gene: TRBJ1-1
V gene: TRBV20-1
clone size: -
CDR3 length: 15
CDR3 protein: CSASPPLGENTEAFF
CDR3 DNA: TGCAGTGCTAGCCCCCCACTAGGGGAGAACACTGAAGCTTTCTTT

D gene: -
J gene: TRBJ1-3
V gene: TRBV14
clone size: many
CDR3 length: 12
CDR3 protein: CASSPSGNTIYF
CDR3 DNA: TGTGCCAGCAGCCCCTCTGGAAACACCATATATTTT

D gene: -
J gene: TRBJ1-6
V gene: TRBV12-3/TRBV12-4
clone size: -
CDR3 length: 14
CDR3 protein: CTSGLAAGDLPLHF
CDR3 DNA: TGTACCAGCGGTTTAGCGGCTGGGGATTTACCCCTCCACTTT

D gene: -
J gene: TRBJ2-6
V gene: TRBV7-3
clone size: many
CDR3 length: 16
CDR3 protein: CASSTSPGSGANVLTF
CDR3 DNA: TGTGCCAGCAGCACATCCCCGGGTTCTGGGGCCAACGTCCTGACTTTC

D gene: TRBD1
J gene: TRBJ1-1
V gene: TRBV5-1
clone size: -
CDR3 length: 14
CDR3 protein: CASSPYPGGTEAFF
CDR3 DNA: TGCGCCAGCAGCCCTTATCCAGGGGGCACTGAAGCTTTCTTT

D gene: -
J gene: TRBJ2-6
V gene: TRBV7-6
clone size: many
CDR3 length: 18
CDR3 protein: CASSPLLRGDSGANVLTF
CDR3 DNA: TGTGCCAGCAGCCCCCTACTGAGGGGGGACTCTGGGGCCAACGTCCTGACTTTC

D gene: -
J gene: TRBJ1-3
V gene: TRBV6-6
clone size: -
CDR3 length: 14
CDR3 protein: CASSYTFDGNTIYF
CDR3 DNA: TGTGCCAGCAGTTATACATTCGACGGAAACACCATATATTTT

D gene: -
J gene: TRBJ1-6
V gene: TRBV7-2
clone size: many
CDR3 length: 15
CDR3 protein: CASSLEGLRHSPLHF
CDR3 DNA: TGTGCCAGCAGCTTAGAGGGGCTCCGCCATTCACCCCTCCACTTT

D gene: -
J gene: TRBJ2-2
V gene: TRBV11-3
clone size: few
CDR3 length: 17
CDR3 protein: CASSSYPMGMNTGELFF
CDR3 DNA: TGTGCCAGCAGCTCCTACCCCATGGGGATGAACACCGGGGAGCTGTTTTTT

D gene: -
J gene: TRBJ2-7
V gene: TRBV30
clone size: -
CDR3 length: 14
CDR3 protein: CASKTGTGGTEQYF
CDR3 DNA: TGTGCCTCGAAAACCGGGACTGGCGGGACCGAGCAGTACTTC